The 2 T cell receptor beta chains below all came from one sample that was sequenced in a study of cytomegalovirus exposure and HLA in healthy donors. PCR involved 60 Vbeta and 13 Jbeta primers. Data came from immunoSEQ multiplex PCR; TCRdb stores just in-frame clones and leaves some out. The sample includes about 140,000 clones, over 60% of them seen just once. The sequenced material came from PBMCs. Source of these receptors: a male donor in good health and CMV-seropositive.

This chain uses TRBV7-2 with TRBJ2-1; 13 bases line up with TRBD2. The CDR3 is 14 residues long. Trimming cost V 4 bases and J 10 bases; bases outside gene matches: 4. The germline V gene has CDR1 SGHTA and CDR2 FQGNSA. CDR3 DNA sequence: TGTGCCAGCAGCTACGGACTAGCGGGAGAAGAGCAGTTCTTC. It is translated as CASSYGLAGEEQFF.

The rearrangement joins TRBV28 to TRBJ1-2, with D possibly being TRBD1 (5 bases). V gave up 7 bases and J gave up 0 bases, with 15 bases separating them. The CDR3 has 15 residues. Germline-derived CDR1 and CDR2 are MDHEN and SYDVKM. CDR3 DNA sequence: TGTGCCAGCACCATCGGCAGGGTCCCTAACTATGGCTACACCTTC. Translation: CASTIGRVPNYGYTF.